These 18 T cell receptor beta chains came from one sample sequenced in a study of human T cells and chemical hapten exposure (dated by TCRdb to the early 2020s). Receptor amplification or capture employed RACE. Sequencing relied on a NextSeq 500. The public reads were run again by TCRdb, first through fastp at Q25 and then through MiXCR, and only productive beta chains were kept. Entries that share a CDR3 protein sequence are merged under the most common genes and DNA. In this sample the table shows around 45,000 distinct CDR3 sequences, roughly 4.5% of which occur a single time. The leading ten clones occupy roughly 5.2% of the sample. This sample's time point label indicates: healthy volunteer bleed at 2 weeks. Unfractionated whole blood was collected in Tempus Blood RNA tubes, and total RNA was extracted from that blood. Sequencing was performed on whole blood. These TCRs come from a human donor in good health. Some clones in this sample may be carry-over from other donors' samples.

There are a few counts of this clonotype. The chain combines TRBV7-3 with TRBJ2-1, with a weak D call TRBD2 (5 bases). This CDR3 is 14 amino acids long. Trimming removed 3 bases from V and 5 bases from J, with 11 bases in between. Germline V gene data show CDR1 as SGHTA and CDR2 as FQGTGA. CDR3 nucleotide sequence: TGTGCCAGCAGCTTCAGCGGCAGTAACAATGAGCAGTTCTTC. It translates to CASSFSGSNNEQFF.

This clonotype was recorded a few times. The chain recombines TRBV14 with TRBJ2-7, with 10 bases fitting TRBD1. Germline CDR1 SGHDN, CDR2 FVKESK. The J segment lost 5 bases and the V segment lost 4 bases, leaving 8 bases of the junction unmatched. The CDR3 runs to 15 residues. The CDR3 region has the DNA TGTGCCAGCAGCCTCGCCGCGGGGACAGGGGACGAGCAGTACTTC. Translating gives CASSLAAGTGDEQYF.

This sequence joins TRBV14 and TRBJ2-5; no clear D gene. CDR3 length: 14 amino acids. Trimming left V 0 bases short and J 2 bases short, with 7 bases between. Germline CDR1 SGHDN, CDR2 FVKESK. DNA for the CDR3: TGTGCCAGCAGCCAAGATGGCCGACAAGAGACCCAGTACTTC. Protein: CASSQDGRQETQYF. Together with reference TRBV14 and TRBJ2-5, the CDR3 gives the full variable domain: EAGVTQFPSHSVIEKGQTVTLRCDPISGHDNLYWYRRVMGKEIKFLLHFVKESKQDESGMPNNRFLAERTGGTYSTLKVQPAELEDSGVYFCASSQDGRQETQYFGPGTRLLVL.

This clonotype was seen many times. This chain links TRBV29-1 with TRBJ1-5, with D possibly matching TRBD1 (5 bases). Germline V lookup: CDR1 SQVTM, CDR2 ANQGSEA. This CDR3 is built from 15 residues. The V and J ends lost 7 bases and 4 bases respectively, with 20 bases between them. The CDR3 region has the DNA TGCAGCGCCTATGCTGCCAGGGAGTTAAATCAGCCCCAGCATTTT. It specifies CSAYAARELNQPQHF.

This chain connects TRBV7-9 to TRBJ1-5, with D tentatively TRBD1 (5 bases). Germline CDR1 SEHNR, CDR2 FQNEAQ (reference sequence). Trimming removed 5 bases from V and 2 bases from J, with 13 bases in between. CDR3 length: 15 amino acids. Here the CDR3 DNA reads TGTGCCAGCAGCAGAGGCGAAGGGGGCAATCAGCCCCAGCATTTT. Protein product: CASSRGEGGNQPQHF.

This rearrangement joins TRBV12-3 or TRBV12-4 to TRBJ1-6; D gene uncertain. This CDR3 has 14 residues. V was pared by 6 bases and J by 5 bases, with 11 bases between. CDR3 DNA sequence: TGTGCCAGCAGAGGGTACCCTGATAATTCACCCCTCCACTTT. Amino acid sequence: CASRGYPDNSPLHF.

The chain carries TRBV9 and TRBJ1-2; D uncertain. Per the germline V gene, CDR1 is SGDLS and CDR2 is YYNGEE. V was clipped by 1 base and J by 4 bases, with 8 bases between them. This CDR3 has 13 amino acids. The CDR3 DNA follows: TGTGCCAGCAGCGTAAGCGGTGGCTATGGCTACACCTTC. It yields the protein CASSVSGGYGYTF.

The rearrangement joins TRBV18 to TRBJ1-1, with D uncertain. Germline CDR1 and CDR2: KGHSH and LQKENI. V shed 2 bases and J shed 6 bases, with 4 bases lying between them. The CDR3 runs to 11 residues. The CDR3 loop reads CASSPKAEAFF. The CDR3 DNA follows: TGTGCCAGCTCACCAAAAGCTGAAGCTTTCTTT.

This clonotype has at least ten counts. V usage is TRBV14 and J usage is TRBJ2-1; D is possibly TRBD1 or TRBD2 (5 bases each). The CDR3 is 13 amino acids. Germline V gene sequence: CDR1 SGHDN, CDR2 FVKESK. The V end lost 4 bases, the J end lost 5 bases, and 9 bases lay between the germline ends. CDR3 protein: CASSRWGNNEQFF. CDR3 in DNA: TGTGCCAGCAGCCGGTGGGGGAACAATGAGCAGTTCTTC.

This clonotype was counted at least ten times. The V and J genes are TRBV6-8 and TRBJ1-1; a weak D match, TRBD1 (5 bases). The CDR3 is 14 residues long. Germline V lookup: CDR1 MNHGY, CDR2 SAAAGT. Trimming removed 5 bases from V and 5 bases from J, with 15 bases in between. The CDR3 DNA sequence: TGTGCCAGCAGTCAAAGGGGCCGGGGGACTGAAGCTTTCTTT. It translates to CASSQRGRGTEAFF.

This clonotype was counted many times. The chain combines TRBV27 with TRBJ1-1, with TRBD1 identical over 7 bases. With V trimmed by 5 bases and J by 3 bases, 18 bases remained unmatched. CDR3 length: 18 amino acids. The germline V gene encodes CDR1 MNHEY and CDR2 SMNVEV (reference sequence). The chain's CDR3 is CASSLQGNANGIHTEAFF. CDR3 sequence (DNA): TGTGCCAGCAGTCTACAGGGGAACGCGAACGGGATACACACTGAAGCTTTCTTT.

At least ten counts were recorded for this clonotype. This chain connects TRBV29-1 to TRBJ2-7; the match to TRBD2 covers 16 bases. V gave up 3 bases and J gave up 10 bases; unmatched junction bases: 3. Germline V lookup: CDR1 SQVTM, CDR2 ANQGSEA. The length of the CDR3 is 13 residues. CDR3 residues: CSVEGLAGGEQYF. CDR3 DNA sequence: TGCAGCGTTGAGGGACTAGCGGGAGGGGAACAGTACTTC.

In its sample, this clonotype was seen many times. The junction shows a germline mismatch at one end, possibly a read error. V and J are TRBV7-9 and TRBJ1-1, with D uncertain. Per germline, CDR1 SEHNR and CDR2 FQNEAQ (reference sequence). The CDR3 covers 12 residues. The DNA of the CDR3 is TGTGCCAGCAGCTTAGTGAACCCTGAAGCTTTCTTT. Translated: CASSLVNPEAFF.

This clonotype has at least ten counts. The chain uses TRBV27 and TRBJ2-1; D is unresolved. V was pared by 2 bases and J by 9 bases, with 5 bases between. The CDR3 contains 11 residues. Germline V lookup: CDR1 MNHEY, CDR2 SMNVEV (reference sequence). The CDR3 sequence: CASSLAGEQFF. The DNA for the CDR3 is TGTGCCAGCAGTTTAGCCGGTGAGCAGTTCTTC.

This clonotype was seen only a few times. The chain uses TRBV9 and TRBJ2-3; D is perhaps TRBD2 (6 bases). The CDR3 has 14 amino acids. CDR1 SGDLS and CDR2 YYNGEE come from the germline V gene. V lost 4 bases and J lost 4, with 13 bases in between. CDR3 sequence: CASSPISSADTQYF. The CDR3 DNA is TGTGCCAGCAGCCCGATTTCTAGCGCAGATACGCAGTATTTT. The full variable domain, its missing parts supplied by reference TRBV9 and TRBJ2-3, is DSGVTQTPKHLITATGQRVTLRCSPRSGDLSVYWYQQSLDQGLQFLIQYYNGEERAKGNILERFSAQQFPDLHSELNLSSLELGDSALYFCASSPISSADTQYFGPGTRLTVL.

This clonotype was picked up a small number of times. The chain employs TRBV27 and TRBJ2-2, with 8 nucleotides matching TRBD1. CDR3 size: 16 residues. Germline V gene sequence: CDR1 MNHEY, CDR2 SMNVEV (reference sequence). J lost 3 bases, V lost 6 bases, and 9 bases had no gene match. The CDR3 protein is CASRQDRGQYTGELFF. The CDR3, as DNA: TGTGCCAGCAGACAAGACAGGGGTCAGTACACCGGGGAGCTGTTTTTT.

In its sample, this clonotype was seen a few times. The chain has TRBV18 and TRBJ1-1; D remains unclear. The V end lost 3 bases, the J end lost 1 base, and 6 bases lay between the germline ends. The germline gives CDR1 KGHSH, CDR2 LQKENI. This CDR3 has 13 residues. The CDR3 region is CASSPRQNTEAFF. As DNA, the CDR3 is TGTGCCAGCTCACCCCGACAGAACACTGAAGCTTTCTTT.

This clonotype was counted at least ten times. V usage is TRBV7-9 and J usage is TRBJ1-1; no clear D. CDR3 length: 14 residues. V dropped 0 bases and J dropped 3 bases, with 8 bases sitting between them. Germline V CDR1 and CDR2: SEHNR, FQNEAQ (reference sequence). The CDR3 protein is CASSLAGRDTEAFF. In DNA, the CDR3 is TGTGCCAGCAGCTTAGCAGGGAGAGACACTGAAGCTTTCTTT.